This T cell receptor (beta chain) was profiled in a study of T-cell reconstitution after alpha-beta-depleted transplantation in children. As for this clonotype: Its specificity is unknown.

Preparation of the TCRbeta library used unique molecular identifiers. MiXCR was run by TCRdb on the PCR reads, yielding one entry per CDR3 protein. The data show around 490,000 distinct CDR3 sequences, approximately 10% seen once. General study findings and limits: Newly made T cells mostly supplied T-cell counts and diversity one year after transplant. There were reportedly several hundred expanded graft clones from which alpha-beta T cells came about two months after transplant.

The CDR3 spans 15 residues. With 0 bases removed from V and 5 bases from J, the gap between germline ends came to 14 bases. Germline CDR1 and CDR2: SGDLS and YYNGEE. This specimen was PBMCs, mostly from graft donor cells, taken 180 days after TCRalphabeta/CD19-depleted stem cell transplant. The chain is built from TRBV9 and TRBJ2-5; D call uncertain. This receptor was identified in a female patient aged 2 to 10 who had a stem cell transplant for aplastic anemia, so the T cells may come from the graft donor. CDR3 region: CASSVGDGLMETQYF. The CDR3 nucleotides are TGTGCCAGCAGCGTAGGAGACGGTCTAATGGAGACCCAGTACTTC.